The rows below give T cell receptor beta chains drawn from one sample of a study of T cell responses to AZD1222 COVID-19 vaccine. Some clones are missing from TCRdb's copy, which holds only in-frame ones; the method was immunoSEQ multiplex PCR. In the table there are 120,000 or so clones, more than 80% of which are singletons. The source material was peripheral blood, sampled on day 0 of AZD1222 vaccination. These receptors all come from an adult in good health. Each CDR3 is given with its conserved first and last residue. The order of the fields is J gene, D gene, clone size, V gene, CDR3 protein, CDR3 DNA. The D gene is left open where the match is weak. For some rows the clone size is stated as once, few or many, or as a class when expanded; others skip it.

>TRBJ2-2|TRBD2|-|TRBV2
CASRPRGGLLAPAGELFF
TGTGCCAGCAGACCCCGCGGGGGGCTTTTGGCCCCGGCCGGGGAGCTGTTTTTT
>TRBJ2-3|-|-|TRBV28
CASNGVTDTQYF
TGTGCCAGCAACGGGGTTACAGATACGCAGTATTTT
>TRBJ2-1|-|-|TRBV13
CASSSPGEVNEQFF
TGTGCCAGCAGCTCCCCGGGTGAGGTCAATGAGCAGTTCTTC
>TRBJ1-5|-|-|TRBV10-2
CASSESVVYQPQHF
TGCGCCAGCAGTGAGTCGGTCGTATACCAGCCCCAGCATTTT
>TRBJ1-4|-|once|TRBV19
CASSIEFGGPREKLFF
TGTGCCAGTAGTATAGAGTTTGGGGGCCCAAGGGAAAAACTGTTTTTT
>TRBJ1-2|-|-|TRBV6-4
CASSDTGEGPYTF
TGTGCCAGCAGTGACACCGGGGAGGGCCCCTACACCTTC
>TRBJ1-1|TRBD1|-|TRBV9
CASNTGGGTEAFF
TGTGCCAGTAACACAGGGGGTGGCACTGAAGCTTTCTTT
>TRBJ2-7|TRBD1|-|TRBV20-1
CSAATGGEQYF
TGCAGTGCTGCGACAGGGGGCGAGCAGTACTTC
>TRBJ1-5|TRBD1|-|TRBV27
CASSTGPGGRGSSNQPQHF
TGTGCCAGCAGCACAGGGCCAGGGGGAAGAGGGAGTAGCAATCAGCCCCAGCATTTT
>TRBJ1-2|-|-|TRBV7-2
CASSPGQLVFGYTF
TGTGCCAGCAGCCCAGGACAGTTAGTATTCGGCTACACCTTC
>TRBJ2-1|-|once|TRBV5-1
CASSFVGGGNNEQFF
TGCGCCAGCAGCTTTGTAGGGGGTGGAAACAATGAGCAGTTCTTC
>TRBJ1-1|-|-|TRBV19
CASSTFRGTEAFF
TGTGCCAGTAGTACGTTCCGGGGCACTGAAGCTTTCTTT
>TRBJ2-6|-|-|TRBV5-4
CASSFQVSGANVLTF
TGTGCCAGCAGCTTCCAAGTCTCTGGGGCCAACGTCCTGACTTTC
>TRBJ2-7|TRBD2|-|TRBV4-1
CASSQVTAGGGYEQYF
TGCGCCAGCAGCCAAGTAACAGCGGGAGGAGGTTACGAGCAGTACTTC
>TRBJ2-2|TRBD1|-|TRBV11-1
CASSSRQGKYTGELFF
TGTGCCAGCAGCTCGCGACAGGGAAAATACACCGGGGAGCTGTTTTTT
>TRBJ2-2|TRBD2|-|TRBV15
CATSRDRLAGNTGELFF
TGTGCCACCAGCAGAGATAGACTAGCGGGGAACACCGGGGAGCTGTTTTTT
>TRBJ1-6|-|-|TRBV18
CASSPPFESPLHF
TGTGCCAGCTCACCCCCTTTCGAATCACCCCTCCACTTT
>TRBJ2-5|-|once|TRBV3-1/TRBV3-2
CASSLLGTQYF
TGTGCCAGCAGCCTGTTGGGGACCCAGTACTTC
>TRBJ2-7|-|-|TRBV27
CASSGRPYLYEQYF
TGTGCCAGCAGCGGCCGGCCATACCTCTACGAGCAGTACTTC
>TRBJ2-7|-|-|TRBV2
CASSEGEAPLYEQYF
TGTGCCAGCAGTGAAGGGGAGGCCCCACTCTACGAGCAGTACTTC
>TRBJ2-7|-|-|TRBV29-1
CSVEGVGSYEQYF
TGCAGCGTTGAAGGGGTAGGCTCCTACGAGCAGTACTTC
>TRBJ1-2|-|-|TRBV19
CASSIPGLGSGYTF
TGTGCCAGTAGTATACCAGGGCTTGGGTCCGGCTACACCTTC
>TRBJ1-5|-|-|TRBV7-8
CATPDRDLWGNQPQHF
TGTGCCACGCCTGACCGGGACCTGTGGGGCAATCAGCCCCAGCATTTT
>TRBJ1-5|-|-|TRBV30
CAWTAGSNQPQHF
TGTGCCTGGACGGCGGGGAGCAATCAGCCCCAGCATTTT
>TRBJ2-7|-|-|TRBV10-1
CASSVGGAYEQYF
TGCGCCAGCAGTGTTGGAGGGGCCTACGAGCAGTACTTC
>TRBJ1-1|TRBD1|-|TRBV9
CASSVVQGGNTEAFF
TGTGCCAGCAGCGTAGTCCAGGGGGGGAACACTGAAGCTTTCTTT
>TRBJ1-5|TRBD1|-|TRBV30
CAWKGKTGSNQPQHF
TGTGCCTGGAAGGGGAAGACAGGGTCTAATCAGCCCCAGCATTTT
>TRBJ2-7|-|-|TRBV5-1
CASNLGTGRGAGIYEQYF
TGCGCCAGCAACCTCGGGACAGGGCGGGGGGCAGGCATCTACGAGCAGTACTTC
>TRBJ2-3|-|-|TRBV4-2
CASSQAGAGGTDTQYF
TGTGCCAGCAGCCAAGCGGGAGCGGGCGGCACAGATACGCAGTATTTT
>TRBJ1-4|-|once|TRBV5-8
CASTRTPTNEKLFF
TGTGCCAGCACCCGAACACCGACTAATGAAAAACTGTTTTTT
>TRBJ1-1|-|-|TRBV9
CASSLLPRTMNTEAFF
TGTGCCAGCAGCTTACTACCAAGGACCATGAACACTGAAGCTTTCTTT
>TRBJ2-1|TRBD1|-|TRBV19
CASKAQGADNEQFF
TGTGCCAGCAAGGCCCAGGGGGCGGACAATGAGCAGTTCTTC
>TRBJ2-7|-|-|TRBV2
CASSDIARQYF
TGTGCCAGCAGTGATATTGCGAGGCAGTACTTC
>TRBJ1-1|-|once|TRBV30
CAWSPGTEAFF
TGTGCCTGGAGTCCCGGGACTGAAGCTTTCTTT
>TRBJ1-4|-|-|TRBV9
CASSPDRPNEKLFF
TGTGCCAGCAGTCCGGACAGACCTAATGAAAAACTGTTTTTT
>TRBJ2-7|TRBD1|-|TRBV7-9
CASSFANRDRGNEQYF
TGTGCCAGCAGCTTCGCGAACCGGGACAGGGGCAACGAGCAGTACTTC
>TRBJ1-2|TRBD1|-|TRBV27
CASSPGTGGAGYTF
TGTGCCAGCAGTCCCGGTACAGGGGGCGCGGGCTACACCTTC
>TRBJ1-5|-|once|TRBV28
CASSGGFGINQPQHF
TGTGCCAGCAGTGGAGGATTTGGGATCAATCAGCCCCAGCATTTT
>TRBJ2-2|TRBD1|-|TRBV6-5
CASGYRGTGELFF
TGTGCCAGCGGCTACAGGGGCACCGGGGAGCTGTTTTTT
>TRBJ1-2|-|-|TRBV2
CASSAPAGRNYGYTF
TGTGCCAGCTCCGCCCCCGCAGGGCGAAACTATGGCTACACCTTC
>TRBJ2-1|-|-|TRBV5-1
CASSLAGWDDEQFF
TGCGCCAGCAGCTTAGCAGGGTGGGACGATGAGCAGTTCTTC
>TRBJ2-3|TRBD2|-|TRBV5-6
CASSSPGLAGGTDTQYF
TGTGCCAGCAGCTCCCCGGGACTAGCGGGAGGTACAGATACGCAGTATTTT
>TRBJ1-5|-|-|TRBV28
CATPLLPPHMRSPPANQPQHF
TGTGCCACCCCTCTTCTCCCTCCCCATATGCGCTCTCCCCCAGCAAATCAGCCCCAGCATTTT
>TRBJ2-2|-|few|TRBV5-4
CASSLSLAFPRGVLTGELFF
TGTGCCAGCAGCTTGTCTCTAGCGTTTCCTCGAGGGGTTCTCACCGGGGAGCTGTTTTTT
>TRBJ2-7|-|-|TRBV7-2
CASSLLDSSYEQYF
TGTGCCAGCAGCTTATTGGACAGCTCCTACGAGCAGTACTTC
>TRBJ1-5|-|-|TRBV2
CASKQETDNQPQHF
TGTGCCAGCAAGCAGGAGACTGACAATCAGCCCCAGCATTTT
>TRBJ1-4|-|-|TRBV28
CASSFGTVGGGANEKLFF
TGTGCCAGCAGTTTTGGCACAGTAGGTGGGGGGGCTAATGAAAAACTGTTTTTT
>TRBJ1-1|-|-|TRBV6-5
CASSQTPEGAFF
TGTGCCAGCAGTCAGACCCCGGAGGGAGCTTTCTTT